Shown below are 20 T cell receptor beta chains from a single sample sequenced in a study of OX40 agonist ivuxolimab in advanced cancers. The assay was immunoSEQ multiplex PCR, and TCRdb's table has in-frame clones only and misses some. The sample carries about 48,000 clones, about 89% recorded once. Sequencing was performed on CD4+ or CD8+ T cells sorted from blood, taken in a trial of the OX40 agonist ivuxolimab. Source of these receptors: an adult with an advanced solid tumor such as melanoma, head and neck, liver or kidney cancer.

The chain has TRBV30 and TRBJ2-5, with 7 bases lining up with TRBD1. The germline gives CDR1 GTSNPN, CDR2 SVGIG (reference sequence). With V trimmed by 2 bases and J by 3 bases, 27 bases remained unmatched. The CDR3 is made up of 21 amino acids. The CDR3 region has the DNA TGTGCCTGGAGTTCCCCGTCAAGACAGGGTCAGCAAGTCTCTCCTAAAGAGACCCAGTACTTC. Translating gives CAWSSPSRQGQQVSPKETQYF.

The rearrangement joins TRBV2 to TRBJ2-7; 9 positions agree with TRBD2. The CDR3 totals 17 residues. V was pared by 0 bases and J by 2 bases, with 8 bases of the junction left unmatched. Germline V CDR1 and CDR2: SNHLY, FYNNEI. The CDR3 region has the DNA TGTGCCAGCAGTGAAGCCCCCACCAGCGGGAGGACCTACGAGCAGTACTTC. Translation: CASSEAPTSGRTYEQYF.

The rearrangement joins TRBV7-8 to TRBJ2-5, with 7 bases matching TRBD1. CDR3 length equals 14 residues. CDR1 SGHVS and CDR2 FQNEAQ come from the germline V gene. V gave up 5 bases and J gave up 5 bases; unmatched junction bases: 8. The CDR3 here is CASSGRQGVETQYF. In DNA form, the CDR3 reads TGTGCCAGCAGCGGCAGACAGGGTGTTGAGACCCAGTACTTC.

The chain is built from TRBV28 and TRBJ1-2, with D possibly TRBD1 on 5 matching bases. CDR1 is MDHEN and CDR2 is SYDVKM in the germline V gene. The V gene lost 2 bases and the J gene lost 10 bases, with 11 bases spanning the gap. The CDR3 is 12 amino acids. The DNA of the CDR3 is TGTGCCAGCAGTTTAAGGGCAGGGAACTACACCTTC. Translating gives CASSLRAGNYTF.

The chain is built from TRBV5-6 and TRBJ2-2, with unresolved D. This CDR3 has 15 amino acids. Trimming cost V 1 base and J 4 bases, with 11 bases left between them. CDR1 and CDR2 (germline): SGHDT, YYEEEE. The CDR3 DNA sequence: TGTGCCAGCAGCTTGCTGACACCGTCCACCGGGGAGCTGTTTTTT. It is translated as CASSLLTPSTGELFF.

The gene calls are TRBV15 and TRBJ2-6; 8 positions agree with TRBD1. CDR1 and CDR2 (germline): LNHNV, YYDKDF (reference sequence). The V segment lost 3 bases and the J segment 2 bases; nucleotides outside the gene matches: 0. The CDR3 extends over 15 amino acids. The CDR3 loop reads CATSRDRAGANVLTF. DNA of the CDR3: TGTGCCACCAGCAGGGACAGGGCTGGGGCCAACGTCCTGACTTTC.

As regards this clone: Distinct nucleotide sequences in the sample also encode this CDR3. The genes are TRBV27 and TRBJ2-5, with D unresolved. Germline assignment: CDR1 MNHEY and CDR2 SMNVEV (reference sequence). There are 14 residues in the CDR3. V lost 7 bases to trimming and J lost 5 bases, with 17 bases between them. CDR3 bases: TGTGCCAGCACCTCCAGAGCAGATCAGGAGACCCAGTACTTC. This encodes CASTSRADQETQYF.

The chain couples TRBV9 to TRBJ1-2; possible D gene TRBD1, 6 bases. The V end was cut by 3 bases, the J end by 8 bases, with 23 bases between. The germline V gene encodes CDR1 SGDLS and CDR2 YYNGEE. This CDR3 region has 16 residues. The DNA of the CDR3 is TGTGCCAGCAGCGGTACAGGGTCGGGACCGGGGGAAGGCTACACCTTC. Protein: CASSGTGSGPGEGYTF.

The rearrangement uses TRBV29-1 and TRBJ1-1; D may be TRBD1 (5 bases). The CDR3 runs 11 residues. The germline V gene has CDR1 SQVTM and CDR2 ANQGSEA. The CDR3 reads CGAGGGTEAFF. The CDR3 nucleotides read TGCGGGGCGGGGGGAGGCACTGAAGCTTTCTTT.

CDR3 DNA: TGTGCCAGCAGCCAGACAGGGTTGTATGGCTACACCTTC. The encoded protein is CASSQTGLYGYTF. J is TRBJ1-2 and V is TRBV6-6; 7 nucleotides match TRBD1. Per germline, CDR1 MNHNY and CDR2 SVGAGI (reference sequence). J gave up 5 bases and V 6 bases, and 6 bases lay outside the gene matches. The CDR3 has 13 amino acids.

Many counts were recorded for this clone. This chain links TRBV2 with TRBJ2-2, with TRBD1 matching 7 bases. Germline loops: CDR1 SNHLY, CDR2 FYNNEI. This CDR3 spans 16 amino acids. V shed 0 bases, J shed 2 bases, and the junction held 3 bases outside the gene matches. CDR3 sequence: CASSEATGTNTGELFF. CDR3 coding DNA: TGTGCCAGCAGTGAAGCGACAGGGACCAACACCGGGGAGCTGTTTTTT. Based on the CDR3 plus reference TRBV2 and TRBJ2-2, the full variable domain is EPEVTQTPSHQVTQMGQEVILRCVPISNHLYFYWYRQILGQKVEFLVSFYNNEISEKSEIFDDQFSVERPDGSNFTLKIRSTKLEDSAMYFCASSEATGTNTGELFFGEGSRLTVL.

This clone was seen a few times. V is TRBV25-1 and J is TRBJ1-5; no reliable D call. Germline CDR1 is MGHDK and CDR2 is SYGVNS. V lost 4 bases to trimming and J lost 2 bases, with 6 bases between them. The CDR3 is 13 residues long. The CDR3 here is CASSGWGNQPQHF. CDR3 sequence (DNA): TGTGCCAGCAGTGGTTGGGGCAATCAGCCCCAGCATTTT. Drawing the rest from reference TRBV25-1 and TRBJ1-5, the complete variable domain is EADIYQTPRYLVIGTGKKITLECSQTMGHDKMYWYQQDPGMELHLIHYSYGVNSTEKGDLSSESTVSRIRTEHFPLTLESARPSHTSQYLCASSGWGNQPQHFGDGTRLSIL.

The V gene is TRBV30, the J gene TRBJ1-5; possible D gene TRBD1, 5 bases. V shed 5 bases and J shed 6 bases, with 14 bases lying between them. This CDR3 comprises 13 residues. Germline V gene data show CDR1 as GTSNPN and CDR2 as SVGIG (reference sequence). CDR3 loop: CAWGDGGTQPQHF. CDR3 sequence (DNA): TGTGCCTGGGGAGACGGGGGGACTCAGCCCCAGCATTTT.

This sequence joins TRBV19 and TRBJ2-1; D might be TRBD1 or TRBD2, each matching 5 bases. Trimming cost V 4 bases and J 7 bases, with 11 bases left between them. Germline lookup yields CDR1 LNHDA and CDR2 SQIVND (reference sequence). This CDR3 is 13 amino acids long. CDR3 in DNA: TGTGCCAGTAGTAATGGGGGAATAAATGAGCAGTTCTTC. Residues: CASSNGGINEQFF.

This chain links TRBV7-8 with TRBJ1-2, with D maybe TRBD1 (5 bases). Germline CDR1 SGHVS, CDR2 FQNEAQ. This CDR3 region has 11 residues. V lost 11 bases and J 6 bases, leaving 13 bases between the germline ends. The CDR3 protein is CAHRSGDGYTF. CDR3 in DNA: TGTGCCCACAGGTCAGGCGATGGCTACACCTTC.

This clone was seen a single time. V is TRBV5-1 and J is TRBJ1-1, with a tentative D call TRBD1 (5 bases). The CDR3 length is 13 residues. Germline V lookup: CDR1 SGHRS, CDR2 YFSETQ. The ends were cut back, 4 bases at V and 4 bases at J, with 11 bases in the middle. The CDR3 is CASSPWTTTEAFF. For the CDR3, the DNA is TGCGCCAGCAGCCCCTGGACAACCACTGAAGCTTTCTTT.

This chain uses TRBV5-4 with TRBJ2-7; D might be TRBD2 (6 bases). This CDR3 is built from 15 residues. V gave up 4 bases and J gave up 2 bases, with 16 bases separating them. Germline assignment: CDR1 SGHNT and CDR2 YYREEE (reference sequence). This CDR3 is CASSPAREIPYEQYF. CDR3 in DNA: TGTGCCAGCAGCCCTGCCCGGGAGATCCCCTACGAGCAGTACTTC.

The gene calls are TRBV27 and TRBJ1-5; D remains unclear. The CDR3 extends over 14 amino acids. Germline lookup yields CDR1 MNHEY and CDR2 SMNVEV (reference sequence). Deletions cut 3 bases from V and 3 bases from J, with 9 bases between. CDR3 in amino acids: CASSFNGFNQPQHF. In nucleotides, the CDR3 is TGTGCCAGCAGTTTTAATGGCTTCAATCAGCCCCAGCATTTT.

This clone was found once. This chain connects TRBV4-2 to TRBJ1-2; D perhaps matches TRBD1 (6 bases). The CDR3 is made up of 13 amino acids. Germline assignment: CDR1 LGHNA and CDR2 YNFKEQ. V was cut by 5 bases and J by 6 bases, with 13 bases left in between. CDR3 DNA sequence: TGTGCCAGCAGCGTCCAGGGGTACGATGGCTACACCTTC. This translates into CASSVQGYDGYTF.

The gene calls are TRBV4-3 and TRBJ2-5; 11 bases align to TRBD2. Germline CDR1 reads LGHNA; CDR2 reads YSLEER. This CDR3 is built from 17 residues. With V trimmed by 0 bases and J by 5 bases, 8 bases remained unmatched. The CDR3 protein is CASSQDASGGPWETQYF. The CDR3 bases are TGCGCCAGCAGCCAAGACGCTAGCGGGGGGCCCTGGGAGACCCAGTACTTC.